The next 20 T cell receptor beta chains were all read from a single sample in a study of a mutant IDH1 vaccine in newly diagnosed glioma. As to time point: week 35, safety follow-up. Every vaccine dose comprised 300 ug of mutant IDH1 20-mer peptide plus topical imiquimod. Their antigen targets remain unknown. TCRdb's copy holds only in-frame clones and misses some; the assay was immunoSEQ multiplex PCR. The sample includes about 54,000 clones, 80% to 90% of them seen just once. Specimen: PBMCs, collected from a glioma patient whose treatment included an IDH1 peptide vaccine. The receptors come from a woman aged 18-29 years with glioma.

This rearrangement joins TRBV15 to TRBJ1-1; a weak D match, TRBD1 (5 bases). The CDR3 totals 16 residues. Trimming stripped 0 bases from V and 1 base from J, with 12 bases between. Germline CDR1 is LNHNV and CDR2 is YYDKDF (reference sequence). The CDR3 DNA follows: TGTGCCACCAGCAGAGATGTAGGGACTAGGAACACTGAAGCTTTCTTT. Translation gives CATSRDVGTRNTEAFF.

The chain combines TRBV28 with TRBJ2-5, with a weak D call TRBD2 (6 bases). Germline V gene data show CDR1 as MDHEN and CDR2 as SYDVKM. V gave up 3 bases and J gave up 5 bases, with 13 bases separating them. The CDR3 spans 14 residues. CDR3 residues: CASSFEREDETQYF. CDR3 in DNA: TGTGCCAGCAGTTTCGAAAGGGAGGACGAGACCCAGTACTTC.

The CDR3 loop is CASSLGRANTGELFF. DNA of the CDR3: TGCGCCAGCAGCTTGGGTAGGGCCAACACCGGGGAGCTGTTTTTT. V usage is TRBV5-1 and J usage is TRBJ2-2; D not resolved. Looked up from germline, CDR1 is SGHRS and CDR2 is YFSETQ. V was cut by 0 bases and J by 2 bases, with 8 bases left in between. This CDR3 is 15 amino acids long.

V and J are TRBV4-1 and TRBJ1-4; 10 bases fit TRBD1. CDR1 and CDR2 (germline): MGHRA, YSYEKL. The CDR3 consists of 15 residues. V shed 3 bases and J 5 bases; nucleotides not matched to a gene: 3. The CDR3 region is CASSHRGQGNEKLFF. The CDR3, as DNA: TGCGCCAGCAGCCACAGGGGACAGGGGAATGAAAAACTGTTTTTT.

The gene calls are TRBV7-2 and TRBJ2-7; 7 nucleotides line up with TRBD2. The germline gives CDR1 SGHTA, CDR2 FQGNSA. V dropped 5 bases and J dropped 2; count of bases not matched to a gene: 9. This CDR3 spans 15 amino acids. CDR3 protein: CASSKLSGGPYEQYF. DNA of the CDR3: TGTGCCAGCAGCAAACTATCGGGAGGACCCTACGAGCAGTACTTC.

This clone appeared a few times. The gene calls are TRBV9 and TRBJ1-1; 7 bases match TRBD1. Germline values: CDR1 SGDLS, CDR2 YYNGEE. The V segment lost 7 bases and the J segment 3 bases; nucleotides outside the gene matches: 9. CDR3 size: 14 residues. This CDR3 is CASQPGGGHTEAFF. CDR3 bases: TGTGCCAGCCAACCAGGGGGTGGGCACACTGAAGCTTTCTTT.

The chain is built from TRBV6-5 and TRBJ2-7, with 8 bases fitting TRBD1. Germline V gene sequence: CDR1 MNHEY, CDR2 SVGAGI. This CDR3 is built from 15 residues. V trimming: 4 bases; J trimming: 1 base; junction bases outside the gene matches: 6. The CDR3 coding sequence is TGTGCCAGCAGTTGGACAGGGATACCGTCCTACGAGCAGTACTTC. It codes for CASSWTGIPSYEQYF.

The V and J genes are TRBV6-5 and TRBJ2-3; the match to TRBD1 covers 8 bases. CDR1 is MNHEY, CDR2 SVGAGI, per germline. The V gene end was trimmed by 5 bases and the J gene end by 4 bases; junction bases not matched to a gene: 8. The CDR3 covers 15 residues. CDR3 amino acids: CASSPQGVGADTQYF. The CDR3 bases are TGTGCCAGCAGTCCACAGGGGGTGGGAGCAGATACGCAGTATTTT.

This rearrangement joins TRBV10-1 to TRBJ2-7; the D is unclear. The CDR3 length is 16 residues. Germline V gene lookup returns CDR1 WNHNN and CDR2 SYGVQD (reference sequence). Trimming stripped 3 bases from V and 0 bases from J, with 15 bases between. CDR3 protein: CASSDSYSLSSYEQYF. The CDR3 coding sequence is TGCGCCAGCAGTGATTCGTACAGCTTAAGCTCCTACGAGCAGTACTTC.

The chain combines TRBV28 with TRBJ1-5; D is uncertain. Trimming pared 4 bases from V and 4 bases from J, leaving 11 bases between. This CDR3 is built from 14 residues. Per germline, CDR1 MDHEN and CDR2 SYDVKM. This chain's CDR3 is CASSSPPGNQPQHF. The CDR3 coding sequence is TGTGCCAGCAGTTCTCCCCCGGGGAATCAGCCCCAGCATTTT.

V and J are TRBV19 and TRBJ2-3, with 10 nucleotides matching TRBD2. The CDR3 runs 17 residues. Germline loops: CDR1 LNHDA, CDR2 SQIVND (reference sequence). The V gene end was trimmed by 0 bases and the J gene end by 2 bases; junction bases not matched to a gene: 5. CDR3 sequence: CASSIETSGIYTDTQYF. In nucleotides, the CDR3 is TGTGCCAGTAGTATAGAAACTAGCGGGATATACACAGATACGCAGTATTTT.

This sequence joins TRBV27 and TRBJ1-4; D possibly corresponds to TRBD1 (5 bases). Between the trimmed V and J ends, which lost 6 bases and 3 bases, there was a span of 11 bases. The germline V gene encodes CDR1 MNHEY and CDR2 SMNVEV (reference sequence). CDR3 length: 14 residues. CDR3 nucleotides: TGTGCCAGCAGGTTGGGGGGAGCTAATGAAAAACTGTTTTTT. Translated: CASRLGGANEKLFF. The full variable domain, in which reference TRBV27 and TRBJ1-4 provide the parts outside the CDR3, is EAQVTQNPRYLITVTGKKLTVTCSQNMNHEYMSWYRQDPGLGLRQIYYSMNVEVTDKGDVPEGYKVSRKEKRNFPLILESPSPNQTSLYFCASRLGGANEKLFFGSGTQLSVL.

The chain is built from TRBV6-1 and TRBJ1-2; perhaps TRBD1 as D (6 bases). The CDR3 has 12 residues. Germline CDR1 and CDR2: MNHNS and SASEGT. V dropped 7 bases and J dropped 6 bases, with 12 bases sitting between them. The CDR3 DNA is TGTGCCAGCACTACAGGGTGGGATGGCTACACCTTC. This translates into CASTTGWDGYTF.

CDR3 nucleotide sequence: TGTGCCAGCAGTGACTCGACTAGCGGGGGGGCCACTACGCAGTATTTT. This encodes CASSDSTSGGATTQYF. The V gene is TRBV6-4, the J gene TRBJ2-3, with 14 nucleotides matching TRBD2. CDR3 length equals 16 residues. Germline V lookup: CDR1 MRHNA, CDR2 SNTAGT. With 0 bases clipped from V and 8 bases from J, the junction kept 4 bases outside the gene matches.

This chain links TRBV7-2 with TRBJ1-2, with unresolved D. V dropped 5 bases and J dropped 3 bases, with 13 bases sitting between them. Germline CDR1 reads SGHTA; CDR2 reads FQGNSA. This CDR3 is built from 14 residues. The CDR3 DNA is TGTGCCAGCAGCCCAAGGCTACTAGACTATGGCTACACCTTC. Its protein product is CASSPRLLDYGYTF.

The chain joins TRBV27 to TRBJ2-3, with 8 bases aligning to TRBD2. CDR3 length: 14 amino acids. Losses at the gene ends were 8 bases for V and 5 bases for J; bases not matched to a gene: 9. Germline V gene data show CDR1 as MNHEY and CDR2 as SMNVEV (reference sequence). The CDR3 spells CASSTGGRVDTQYF. The CDR3 DNA sequence: TGTGCCAGCTCTACGGGGGGGCGAGTAGATACGCAGTATTTT.

The table lists this clone with a few counts. The chain joins TRBV19 to TRBJ2-3; a possible D gene is TRBD2 (7 bases). The germline CDR1 and CDR2 sequences are LNHDA and SQIVND (reference sequence). The ends were cut back, 4 bases at V and 5 bases at J, with 19 bases in the middle. The CDR3 sequence is 16 residues long. CDR3 nucleotides: TGTGCCAGTAGTAATCAGGGAGGGGGTGAGGGAGATACGCAGTATTTT. It codes for CASSNQGGGEGDTQYF.

This chain joins TRBV11-3 and TRBJ1-5; D is ambiguous. Germline lookup yields CDR1 SGHNT and CDR2 YENEEA. The CDR3 is 14 amino acids. V gave up 1 base and J gave up 3 bases, with 7 bases separating them. CDR3 amino acids: CASSLVSFNQPQHF. The CDR3 bases are TGTGCCAGCAGCTTAGTTTCATTCAATCAGCCCCAGCATTTT.

V and J are TRBV5-4 and TRBJ2-3, with a weak D call TRBD1 (7 bases). Trimming removed 8 bases at V and 2 bases at J, with 15 bases between. The germline V gene encodes CDR1 SGHNT and CDR2 YYREEE (reference sequence). The CDR3 loop spans 14 amino acids. The chain's CDR3 is CASSDREVTDTQYF. The CDR3 nucleotides read TGTGCCAGTTCCGACAGGGAGGTCACAGATACGCAGTATTTT.

V usage is TRBV19 and J usage is TRBJ1-6; weak D call: TRBD1 (6 bases). Looked up from germline, CDR1 is LNHDA and CDR2 is SQIVND (reference sequence). The CDR3 runs to 15 residues. Trimming took off 1 base at V and 7 bases at J, with 11 bases between the two ends. The CDR3 DNA sequence: TGTGCCAGTAGTATAGCAAGCCAGGGGAATTCACCCCTCCACTTT. Translating it yields CASSIASQGNSPLHF.